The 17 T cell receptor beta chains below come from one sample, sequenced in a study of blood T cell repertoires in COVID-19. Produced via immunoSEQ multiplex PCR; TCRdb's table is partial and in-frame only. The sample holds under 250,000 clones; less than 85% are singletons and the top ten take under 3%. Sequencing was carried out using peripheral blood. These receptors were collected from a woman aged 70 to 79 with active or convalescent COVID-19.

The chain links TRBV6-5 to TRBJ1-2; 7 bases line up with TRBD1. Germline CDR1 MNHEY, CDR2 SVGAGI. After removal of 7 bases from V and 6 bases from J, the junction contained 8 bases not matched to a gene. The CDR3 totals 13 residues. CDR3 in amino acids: CASKSPGGHGYTF. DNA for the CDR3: TGTGCCAGCAAAAGCCCAGGGGGGCATGGCTACACCTTC.

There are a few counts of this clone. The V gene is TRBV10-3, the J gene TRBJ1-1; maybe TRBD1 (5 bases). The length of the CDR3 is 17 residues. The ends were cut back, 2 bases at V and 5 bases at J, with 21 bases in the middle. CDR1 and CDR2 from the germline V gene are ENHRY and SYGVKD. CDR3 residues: CAISEQSKRGGDTEAFF. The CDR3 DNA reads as TGTGCCATCAGTGAGCAGTCGAAGAGGGGAGGAGATACTGAAGCTTTCTTT.

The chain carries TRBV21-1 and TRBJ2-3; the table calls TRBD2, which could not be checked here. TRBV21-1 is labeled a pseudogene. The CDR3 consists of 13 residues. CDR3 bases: TGTGCCAGCAGCGTGCCCGCTCCGGGTACGCAGTATTTT. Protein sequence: CASSVPAPGTQYF.

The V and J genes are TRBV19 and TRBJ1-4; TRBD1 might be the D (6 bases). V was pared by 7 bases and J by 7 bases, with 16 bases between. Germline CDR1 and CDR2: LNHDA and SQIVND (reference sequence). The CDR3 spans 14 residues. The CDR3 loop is CASTNRDLSEKLFF. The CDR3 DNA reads TGTGCCAGTACCAACAGGGATTTGAGTGAAAAACTGTTTTTT.

This chain's CDR3 is CATQGPWGYTEAFF. The CDR3, as DNA: TGTGCCACGCAGGGGCCATGGGGGTACACTGAAGCTTTCTTT. The chain has TRBV6-5 and TRBJ1-1, with a tentative D call TRBD1 (6 bases). CDR3 length: 14 residues. Trimming took off 10 bases at V and 3 bases at J, with 18 bases between the two ends. Germline CDR1 MNHEY, CDR2 SVGAGI.

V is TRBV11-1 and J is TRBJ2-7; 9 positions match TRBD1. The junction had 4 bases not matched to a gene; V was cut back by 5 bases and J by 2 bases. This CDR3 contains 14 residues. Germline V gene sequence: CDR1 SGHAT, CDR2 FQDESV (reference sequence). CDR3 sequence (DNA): TGTGCCAGCAGCCTACAGGGGGCCGCCTACGAGCAGTACTTC. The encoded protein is CASSLQGAAYEQYF. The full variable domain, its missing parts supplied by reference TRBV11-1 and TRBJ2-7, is EAEVAQSPRYKITEKSQAVAFWCDPISGHATLYWYRQILGQGPELLVQFQDESVVDDSQLPKDRFSAERLKGVDSTLKIQPAELGDSAMYLCASSLQGAAYEQYFGPGTRLTVT.

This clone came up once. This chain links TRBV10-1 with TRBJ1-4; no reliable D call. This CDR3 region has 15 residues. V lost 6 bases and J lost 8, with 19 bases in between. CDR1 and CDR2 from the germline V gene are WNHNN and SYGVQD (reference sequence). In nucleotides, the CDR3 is TGCGCCAGCAGCCCCGTGGCCTCGGGAAGGGAAAAACTGTTTTTT. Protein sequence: CASSPVASGREKLFF.

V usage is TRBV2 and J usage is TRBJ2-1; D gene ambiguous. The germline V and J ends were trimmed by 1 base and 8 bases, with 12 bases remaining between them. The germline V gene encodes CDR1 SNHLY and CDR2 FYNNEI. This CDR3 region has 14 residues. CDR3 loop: CASSEGAWIDEQFF. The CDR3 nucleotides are TGTGCCAGCAGTGAAGGGGCGTGGATCGATGAGCAGTTCTTC.

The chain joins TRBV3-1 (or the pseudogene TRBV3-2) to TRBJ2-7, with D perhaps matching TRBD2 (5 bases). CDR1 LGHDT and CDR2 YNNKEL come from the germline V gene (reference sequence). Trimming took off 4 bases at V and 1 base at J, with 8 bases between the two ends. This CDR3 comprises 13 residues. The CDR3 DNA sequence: TGTGCCAGCAGCCCGGACTTATCCTACGAGCAGTACTTC. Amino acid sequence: CASSPDLSYEQYF.

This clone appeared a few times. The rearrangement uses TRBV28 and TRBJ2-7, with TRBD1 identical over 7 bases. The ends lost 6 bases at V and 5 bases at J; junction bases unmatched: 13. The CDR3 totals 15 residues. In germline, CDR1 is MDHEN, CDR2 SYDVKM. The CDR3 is CASRQQGSAGDEQYF. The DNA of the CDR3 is TGTGCCAGCAGACAACAGGGGTCCGCTGGCGACGAGCAGTACTTC.

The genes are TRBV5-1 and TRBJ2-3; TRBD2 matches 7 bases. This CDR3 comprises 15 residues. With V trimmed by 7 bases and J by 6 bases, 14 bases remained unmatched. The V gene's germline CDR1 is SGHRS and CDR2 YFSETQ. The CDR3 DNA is TGCGCCAGCGCGCGAGGGCTAGCGGAAGGTGATACGCAGTATTTT. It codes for CASARGLAEGDTQYF. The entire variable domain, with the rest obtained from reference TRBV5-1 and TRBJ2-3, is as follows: KAGVTQTPRYLIKTRGQQVTLSCSPISGHRSVSWYQQTPGQGLQFLFEYFSETQRNKGNFPGRFSGRQFSNSRSEMNVSTLELGDSALYLCASARGLAEGDTQYFGPGTRLTVL.

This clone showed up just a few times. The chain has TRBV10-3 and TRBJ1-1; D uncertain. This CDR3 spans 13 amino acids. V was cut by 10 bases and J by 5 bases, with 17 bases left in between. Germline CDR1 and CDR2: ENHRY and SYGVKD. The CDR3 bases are TGTGCCACAACATACGAGGAGAGGACTGAAGCTTTCTTT. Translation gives CATTYEERTEAFF.

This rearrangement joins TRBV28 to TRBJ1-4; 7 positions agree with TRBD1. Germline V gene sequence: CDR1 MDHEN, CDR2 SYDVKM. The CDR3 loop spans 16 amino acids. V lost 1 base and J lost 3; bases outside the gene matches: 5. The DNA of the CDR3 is TGTGCCAGCAGTTTATTTCAGGGGGTGTCTAATGAAAAACTGTTTTTT. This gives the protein CASSLFQGVSNEKLFF.

This chain's CDR3 is CASSSLSRGELFF. CDR3 nucleotide sequence: TGTGCCAGCAGCTCTCTCTCTCGCGGGGAGCTGTTTTTT. V and J are TRBV7-2 and TRBJ2-2, with no clear D. This CDR3 is built from 13 residues. Germline CDR1 and CDR2: SGHTA and FQGNSA. Trimming cost V 4 bases and J 7 bases, with 10 bases left between them. The complete variable domain, with remaining parts taken from reference TRBV7-2 and TRBJ2-2, reads GAGVSQSPSNKVTEKGKDVELRCDPISGHTALYWYRQSLGQGLEFLIYFQGNSAPDKSGLPSDRFSAERTGGSVSTLTIQRTQQEDSAVYLCASSSLSRGELFFGEGSRLTVL.

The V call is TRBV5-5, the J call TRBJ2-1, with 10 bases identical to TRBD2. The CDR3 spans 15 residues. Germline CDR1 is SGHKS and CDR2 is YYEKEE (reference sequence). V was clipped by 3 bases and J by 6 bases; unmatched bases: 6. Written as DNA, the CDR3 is TGTGCCAGCAGCTCGCCGGGACTAGCGAGCAATGAGCAGTTCTTC. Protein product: CASSSPGLASNEQFF.

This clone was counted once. The CDR3 protein is CASKHSTDTQYF. CDR3 DNA: TGTGCCAGCAAGCACAGCACAGATACGCAGTATTTT. The chain links TRBV6-5 to TRBJ2-3; D remains ambiguous. Trimming left V 7 bases short and J 0 bases short, with 5 bases between. Germline V lookup: CDR1 MNHEY, CDR2 SVGAGI. This CDR3 spans 12 amino acids.

CDR3 loop: CASSLATSGRAQYF. The CDR3 region has the DNA TGTGCCAGCAGCTTAGCGACTAGCGGGAGGGCCCAGTACTTC. The V and J genes are TRBV7-2 and TRBJ2-5; 14 nucleotides agree with TRBD2. Losses at the gene ends were 0 bases for V and 9 bases for J; bases not matched to a gene: 0. The CDR3 covers 14 residues. CDR1 and CDR2 from the germline V gene are SGHTA and FQGNSA.